This T cell receptor beta chain was identified during a study of spatial heterogeneity in lung cancer (dated by TCRdb to between 2017 and 2020). As for the study more broadly: More beta-chain than alpha-chain transcripts were consistently detected, likely reflecting higher beta-chain transcript abundance. A strong correlation was found between TCR transcript counts in tumor regions and a T cell transcriptional module score from matched bulk RNA-seq. In the raw uncorrected reads, each unique combination of TCR and UMI appeared more than ten times on average. In non-small cell lung cancer, the study quantitatively compared TCR alpha and beta repertoires across several tumor regions, matched nontumor lung, and blood. TCR repertoire features were related to nonsynonymous mutation counts determined by whole-exome sequencing of tumor tissue. At surgery, both alpha and beta chains were TCR-sequenced in around 240 tumor regions, approximately 64 matched nontumor lung samples and some 60 PBMC samples. General conclusions and limits of the study: Additional single-cell paired TCR alpha and beta sequencing was considered necessary to confirm, at a functional level, the hypothesis that regional TCRs recognize regional mutations. The number of expanded intratumoral alpha and beta TCRs correlated with the tumor nonsynonymous mutation count. Estimated TCR-seq coverage of tumor T cells was only roughly 7% for alpha chains and around 14% for beta chains. Counts of ubiquitous and regional expanded TCRs were found to correlate with counts of ubiquitous and regional nonsynonymous mutations, respectively.

Library method: 5' RACE. The listed sequencing device is NextSeq 500. The TCR library protocol attached a unique molecular identifier to each TCR cDNA molecule to allow correction of PCR and sequencing errors. Per the authors' processing: Decombinator tools were used for TCR identification, UMI-based error correction and CDR3 extraction. TCRs above a frequency of 2 per 1,000, corresponding to the top 1% of the tumor frequency distribution, were defined as expanded. Expanded tumor TCRs statistically deemed absent (corrected P<0.05) from at least one tumor region were classed as regional, and all other expanded tumor TCRs were classed as ubiquitous. Renyi diversity was calculated using the R vegan package after each repertoire was subsampled 100 times to 5,000 TCRs. CDR3 similarity networks were constructed using string-kernel similarity of amino acid triplets, with links drawn between CDR3s whose pairwise similarity was above 0.82. TCRdb's own reprocessing of the public reads used fastp at Q25 and MiXCR and kept productive beta chains. Duplicate CDR3 protein sequences are folded into a single record with the most common DNA and genes. These V and J calls derive from TCRdb rather than the authors' analysis. Across this sample there are roughly 12,000 distinct CDR3 sequences, with around 6.3% seen only once. 3% to 3.5% of the sample lies in the top ten.

V loses 6 bases of germline sequence and J loses 6 bases, and the interval between the two ends is 15 bases. According to the germline V gene, CDR1 reads WSHSY and CDR2 reads SAAADI. The CDR3 spans 13 residues, from the cysteine through the phenylalanine. The read is trimmed to its CDR3 DNA, 39 bases read in frame from base 1. The time point label for this specimen denotes: sample taken at primary tumor resection. Donors were under 95 patients with early-stage, untreated non-small cell lung cancer from the lung TRACERx cohort. TCR sequencing used whole RNA extracted from tumor and nontumor lung tissue, or from cryopreserved PBMC samples, without cell sorting. A patient was chosen for TCR sequencing only when enough RNA was available from at least two tumor regions. A lung pathologist reviewed the tumor and adjacent nontumor lung specimens before the specimens were selected. This clonotype was detected many times. Its target antigen remains unknown. Per-base qualities were not stored, and no clone one base away is much larger.

The chain was built from TRBV10-2 and TRBJ2-7, with a weak D call of TRBD2 (6 bases match). This specimen consisted of lung tumor tissue, obtained at surgery. The sequence derives from a female donor with early-stage non-small cell lung cancer. The DNA sequence is TGCGCCAGCAGACAATTGACTAGACTCGAGCAGTACTTC. Translation gives CASRQLTRLEQYF.